This T cell receptor (beta chain) was captured in a study of blood T cell repertoires in COVID-19. The wider study: Donors in the United States, Italy and Spain gave samples during acute or convalescent COVID-19. In each case, the material was cDNA or gDNA derived from T cells, B-cell-depleted T cells, or PBMCs.

Trimming removed 10 bases from V and 5 bases from J, with 12 bases in between. The germline V gene has CDR1 LNHDA and CDR2 SQIVND (reference sequence). The CDR3 contains 12 residues. The data were produced by immunoSEQ multiplex PCR, yet TCRdb's version contains in-frame clones alone and is incomplete. The table records 180,000 or so clones, approximately 85% of them present only once. The chain combines TRBV19 with TRBJ2-1; D might be TRBD1 (5 bases). The sample consisted of peripheral blood. The origin of this receptor is a man between 60 and 75 years old with acute or convalescent COVID-19. CDR3 loop: CATRLRDNEQFF. For the CDR3, the DNA is TGTGCCACGCGCCTCAGGGACAATGAGCAGTTCTTC.